Included here is one T cell receptor beta chain sequence, with context. Its antigen is still unknown. Using genomic DNA as the template, TCR beta VDJ and CDR3 profiling was carried out. TCRdb re-analysed the reads in MiXCR, keeping a single row per CDR3 protein. This sample yields about 290,000 distinct CDR3 sequences, of which approximately 58% are seen a single time; roughly 1.2% belongs to the top ten. This specimen comes from a study of CD8+CD57+ T cells in acquired aplastic anemia. As for the study in general: The average for DNA from sorted CD4+ and CD8+ cells was 3.2 ug.

Overall study findings and caveats: Patients did not significantly differ from controls in CD8+ Simpson's diversity.

Patients picked for sequencing had shown CD8+CD57+ cell expansion detected by flow cytometry. Every patient was diagnosed with severe acquired aplastic anemia. The V and J ends lost 1 base and 4 bases, in that order; junction bases with no gene match: 4. The germline gives CDR1 SGHRS, CDR2 YFSETQ. The CDR3 spans 16 residues. The clonotype originates from a human donor with aplastic anemia. The sample comprised sorted CD4+, CD8+, or CD8+CD57+ T cells (not recorded which) from PBMCs. V is TRBV5-1 and J is TRBJ2-5; TRBD2 matches at 13 bases. The CDR3 spells CASSLQLAGGRETQYF. In DNA form, the CDR3 reads TGCGCCAGCAGCTTGCAACTAGCGGGGGGGCGAGAGACCCAGTACTTC.